The sequence of this TCR beta chain was determined in a study of T cell responses to AZD1222 COVID-19 vaccine. Data came from immunoSEQ multiplex PCR; TCRdb stores just in-frame clones and leaves some out. The sample records 150,000 to 200,000 clones, just under 95% being singletons. The sample was peripheral blood, taken 28 days after the second dose of the MenACWY control vaccine. The sequence was obtained from an adult who received the MenACWY meningococcal vaccine as a control.

CDR3 loop: CASSLPERTGAGYTF. The CDR3 DNA is TGTGCCAGCAGCCTACCGGAAAGGACAGGGGCCGGCTACACCTTC. The chain couples TRBV5-6 to TRBJ1-2; 9 bases are shared with TRBD1. Germline V gene lookup returns CDR1 SGHDT and CDR2 YYEEEE. This CDR3 comprises 15 residues. Trimming cost V 4 bases and J 8 bases; bases outside gene matches: 12.